This T cell receptor (beta chain) stems from a study of molecular identifiers for immune sequencing clone quantification. TCRdb recomputed calls from the PCR reads with MiXCR, one row per CDR3 protein. The top ten clones hold less than 8.5% of a sample with about 36,000 distinct CDR3 sequences, around a sixth of them seen once. This CDR3 spans 15 amino acids. V lost 0 bases and J lost 2; bases outside the gene matches: 3. Per germline, CDR1 SGHVS and CDR2 FQNEAQ. Concerning this clonotype: Antigen unknown.

Sorting was used to obtain naive CD8 T cells (CD8+CD4-CCR7+CD45RA+). The study, taken as a whole, reports: Clones carrying above 20 RNA copies accounted for over 98% of effector molecules, under 1% in naive cells. A shared barcode on identical TCR molecules could lead to underestimated sizes for highly expanded clones.

The rearrangement joins TRBV7-8 to TRBJ2-5; TRBD1 matches at 7 bases. This TCR was recovered from a human donor in good health. Some libraries in this study had Jurkat cell RNA spiked in. What was sequenced was naive CD8+ T cells from blood, with Jurkat cell RNA spiked in. As for subset: FACS-sorted CD8+CD4-CCR7+CD45RA+ naive T cells. CDR3 DNA: TGTGCCAGCAGCTTAGCCGGGACAGAACAAGAGACCCAGTACTTC. This encodes CASSLAGTEQETQYF. The variable domain in full, with the rest retrieved from reference TRBV7-8 and TRBJ2-5, is GAGVSQSPRYKVAKRGQDVALRCDPISGHVSLFWYQQALGQGPEFLTYFQNEAQLDKSGLPSDRFFAERPEGSVSTLKIQRTQQEDSAVYLCASSLAGTEQETQYFGPGTRLLVL.